These 18 T cell receptor beta chains came from one sample sequenced in a study of blood T cells in healthy people across ages. Using a J-beta primer mix together with a sample-barcoded 5' primer, a second PCR was run for about 6 to 12 cycles. From the 5' RACE reads, TCRdb called clonotypes with MiXCR, one entry per CDR3 protein. The sample yields 900,000 to 950,000 distinct CDR3 sequences, around 29% seen once. Separately, the same data were catalogued under a study of T cells of mothers and their children.

The sample comprised blood. These receptors were collected from a woman between 35 and 50 years old in good health.

The chain employs TRBV12-3 or TRBV12-4 and TRBJ1-3; D is ambiguous. V was shortened by 3 bases and J by 1 base, with 7 bases between the two germline ends. The CDR3 contains 14 residues. Written as DNA, the CDR3 is TGTGCCAGCAGTTTCACCGCGTCTGGAAACACCATATATTTT. This gives the protein CASSFTASGNTIYF.

This clonotype was seen at least ten times. This chain uses TRBV2 with TRBJ2-7; D perhaps matches TRBD2 (6 bases). Germline CDR1 reads SNHLY; CDR2 reads FYNNEI. This CDR3 has 12 residues. V shed 7 bases and J shed 3 bases, with 10 bases lying between them. The CDR3 is CASIPGGYEQYF. For the CDR3, the DNA is TGTGCCAGCATCCCCGGGGGCTACGAGCAGTACTTC.

This chain joins TRBV20-1 and TRBJ2-7; weak D call: TRBD1 (6 bases). The CDR3 runs to 15 residues. Trimming stripped 6 bases from V and 3 bases from J, with 21 bases between. Per the germline V gene, CDR1 is DFQATT and CDR2 is SNEGSKA (reference sequence). CDR3: CSAIQGSSTYYEQYF. CDR3 nucleotide sequence: TGCAGTGCCATACAGGGTTCCTCTACATACTACGAGCAGTACTTC.

The V and J genes are TRBV12-3 or TRBV12-4 and TRBJ2-5; TRBD1 is a possible D gene (7 bases). V shed 2 bases and J shed 6 bases, with 13 bases lying between them. The CDR3 spans 14 residues. CDR3 sequence reads: CASSLSRGEKTQYF. For the CDR3, the DNA is TGTGCCAGCAGTTTAAGCAGGGGGGAAAAGACCCAGTACTTC.

The chain has TRBV6-5 and TRBJ2-3, with 12 nucleotides matching TRBD2. J gave up 3 bases and V 11 bases, and 12 bases lay outside the gene matches. Germline assignment: CDR1 MNHEY and CDR2 SVGAGI. The length of the CDR3 is 16 residues. The CDR3: CAGMASGGAGTDTQYF. The CDR3 region has the DNA TGTGCCGGCATGGCTAGCGGGGGGGCCGGGACAGATACGCAGTATTTT.

This clonotype was found a few times. The chain is built from TRBV20-1 and TRBJ2-7; no clear D gene. This CDR3 has 13 amino acids. Germline loops: CDR1 DFQATT, CDR2 SNEGSKA (reference sequence). Trimming took off 0 bases at V and 6 bases at J, with 12 bases between the two ends. CDR3 bases: TGCAGTGCTAGAGATCGGGTAGTAGGCGAGCAGTACTTC. Protein product: CSARDRVVGEQYF.

This clonotype was counted many times. The chain recombines TRBV5-1 with TRBJ2-4; D gene unclear. CDR1 is SGHRS and CDR2 is YFSETQ in the germline V gene. The CDR3 is 13 residues long. Deletions cut 0 bases from V and 4 bases from J, with 5 bases between. CDR3 region: CASSLDSKNIQYF. The CDR3 nucleotides read TGCGCCAGCAGCTTGGACAGTAAAAACATTCAGTACTTC.

The V gene is TRBV20-1, the J gene TRBJ2-7, with a tentative D call TRBD2 (6 bases). V gave up 0 bases and J gave up 0 bases, with 12 bases separating them. The CDR3 loop spans 15 amino acids. The germline CDR1 and CDR2 sequences are DFQATT and SNEGSKA (reference sequence). CDR3 sequence (DNA): TGCAGTGCTAGAGAGTGGGGGACTCTCTCCTACGAGCAGTACTTC. This translates into CSAREWGTLSYEQYF.

This clonotype was seen ten or more times. This chain connects TRBV7-3 to TRBJ2-7; D tentatively reads TRBD1 or TRBD2 (7 bases each). V dropped 4 bases and J dropped 1 base, with 14 bases sitting between them. CDR3 length equals 15 residues. CDR1 is SGHTA, CDR2 FQGTGA, per germline. The CDR3 loop reads CASSSQGGVSYEQYF. Here the CDR3 DNA reads TGTGCCAGCAGCTCCCAGGGGGGGGTGTCCTACGAGCAGTACTTC.

The chain is built from TRBV28 and TRBJ1-2; unclear D gene. CDR1 and CDR2 from the germline V gene are MDHEN and SYDVKM. V shed 2 bases and J shed 5 bases, with 15 bases lying between them. This CDR3 is built from 15 residues. CDR3 DNA: TGTGCCAGCAGTTTAGTGTTGGGGTCGGAGTATGGCTACACCTTC. Protein: CASSLVLGSEYGYTF.

The chain has TRBV5-1 and TRBJ1-1, with D perhaps TRBD1 (5 bases). The CDR3 extends over 15 amino acids. The ends were cut back, 2 bases at V and 4 bases at J, with 15 bases in the middle. Germline V gives CDR1 SGHRS, CDR2 YFSETQ. The CDR3 sequence: CASSLLRVAGTEAFF. In nucleotides, the CDR3 is TGCGCCAGCAGCTTACTCAGGGTTGCGGGCACTGAAGCTTTCTTT.

V and J are TRBV20-1 and TRBJ2-7; 8 bases line up with TRBD1. Germline V gives CDR1 DFQATT, CDR2 SNEGSKA (reference sequence). This CDR3 region has 13 residues. The junction had 9 bases not matched to a gene; V was cut back by 6 bases and J by 5 bases. The CDR3 DNA follows: TGCAGTGCGGAGGACAGGGTGACGAACGAGCAGTACTTC. It yields the protein CSAEDRVTNEQYF.

This clonotype was recorded many times. The chain uses TRBV7-9 and TRBJ2-1; D call uncertain. This CDR3 has 13 amino acids. V shed 1 base and J shed 6 bases, with 7 bases lying between them. CDR1 is SEHNR and CDR2 is FQNEAQ in the germline V gene (reference sequence). DNA for the CDR3: TGTGCCAGCAGCTTAGAAGGGATCAATGAGCAGTTCTTC. As protein: CASSLEGINEQFF.

V is TRBV5-1 and J is TRBJ2-7; maybe TRBD1 (6 bases). Trimming took 3 bases from V and 4 from J, leaving 14 bases between them. Per the germline V gene, CDR1 is SGHRS and CDR2 is YFSETQ. CDR3 length: 14 amino acids. In nucleotides, the CDR3 is TGCGCCAGCAGCTCCCAGGGGTTAGGGTACGAGCAGTACTTC. Amino acids: CASSSQGLGYEQYF.

In this sample, this clonotype turned up many times. This chain uses TRBV12-5 with TRBJ2-4, with D hard to call. The ends were cut back, 2 bases at V and 0 bases at J, with 8 bases in the middle. Germline values: CDR1 LGHNT, CDR2 FRNRAP. This CDR3 has 15 residues. The chain's CDR3 is CASGLKSLAKNIQYF. DNA for the CDR3: TGTGCTAGTGGTTTGAAGTCACTAGCCAAAAACATTCAGTACTTC.

This clonotype appeared many times. At one end the junction does not follow the germline gene, possibly because of a read error. The V call is TRBV12-3 or TRBV12-4, the J call TRBJ2-7; D may be TRBD1 or TRBD2 (5 bases each). The CDR3 runs 14 residues. The DNA for the CDR3 is TGTACCAGCAGTTTAAGTCAGGGAGCCTACGAGCAGTACTTC. Translating it yields CTSSLSQGAYEQYF.

About this clonotype: A read error is possible here, since a much larger clone lies one base away. The chain carries TRBV15 and TRBJ2-7; D is ambiguous. Germline CDR1 and CDR2: LNHNV and YYDKDF (reference sequence). The CDR3 loop spans 13 amino acids. This CDR3 is CTTSREAAYEQYF. The CDR3 DNA reads TGTACCACCAGCAGAGAAGCCGCCTACGAGCAGTACTTC. The full variable domain, with the rest looked up from reference TRBV15 and TRBJ2-7, is DAMVIQNPRYQVTQFGKPVTLSCSQTLNHNVMYWYQQKSSQAPKLLFHYYDKDFNNEADTPDNFQSRRPNTSFCFLDIRSPGLGDTAMYLCTTSREAAYEQYFGPGTRLTVT.

This chain links TRBV20-1 with TRBJ2-1; D is perhaps TRBD1 (6 bases). V lost 8 bases and J lost 8, with 19 bases in between. The germline V gene has CDR1 DFQATT and CDR2 SNEGSKA (reference sequence). The CDR3 consists of 13 residues. The DNA for the CDR3 is TGCAGTCTCAACAGCGCCCAGGGGTATGAGCAGTTCTTC. Its protein is CSLNSAQGYEQFF.